This T cell receptor beta chain was identified in a study of human T cells and chemical hapten exposure. On the study more broadly: Patients additionally received therapeutic doses of diphenylcyclopropenone on the scalp once a week, and this continued throughout the roughly 26-week study.

In this sample, this clonotype turned up a few times. The study used a library that attached unique molecular identifiers to individual cDNA molecules. TCRdb ran MiXCR on the RACE reads and lists one entry per CDR3 protein. The data contain about 170,000 distinct CDR3 sequences, 25% to 35% of them singletons. Specified time point: patch test 3, about 24 weeks after DPC sensitization. Specified treatment: therapeutic diphenylcyclopropenone sensitization with weekly scalp DPC. Participating donors were patients with alopecia, aged 18 to 70 years, considered appropriate candidates for DPC. Sequencing started from total RNA isolated from unfractionated whole blood. Sequencing used whole blood, obtained in connection with sensitization to the hapten diphenylcyclopropenone (DPC). The origin of this receptor is a woman between 18 and 29 years old with alopecia areata. Some clones in this sample may be carry-over from other donors' samples.

The CDR3 bases are TGTGCCAGCAGCGCAGCCCCCTACGAGCAGTACTTC. Translation: CASSAAPYEQYF. The rearrangement links TRBV7-9 to TRBJ2-7; no clear D. The V gene lost 5 bases and the J gene lost 2 bases, with 7 bases spanning the gap. The CDR3 has 12 residues. Germline V gene lookup returns CDR1 SEHNR and CDR2 FQNEAQ (reference sequence).